The rows below give T cell receptor beta chains drawn from one sample of a study of regulatory T cells in long-lasting Graves disease. MiXCR was run by TCRdb on the multiplex PCR reads, yielding one entry per CDR3 protein. Among more than 300,000 distinct CDR3 sequences listed, about a sixth were seen once. This specimen consisted of peripheral blood mononuclear cells (PBMCs), obtained at new diagnosis, from a patient treated with antithyroid drugs. Every receptor here comes from a female donor with Graves disease. Each CDR3 is given with its conserved first and last residue. The D gene is left open where the match is weak. Rows give clone size only sometimes, using once, few, many, or a class for an expanded clone.

>many|TRBD1|TRBJ2-7|TRBV4-2
CASSQDGTAAPEQYF
TGTGCCAGCAGCCAAGATGGGACAGCCGCTCCCGAGCAGTACTTC
>many|TRBD2|TRBJ2-5|TRBV20-1
CSARLAGGPGLETQYF
TGCAGTGCTAGACTAGCGGGAGGGCCGGGGTTGGAGACCCAGTACTTC
>many|.|TRBJ2-5|TRBV6-4
CASSRVGGPQETQYF
TGTGCCAGCAGCCGAGTCGGGGGGCCTCAAGAGACCCAGTACTTC
>many|TRBD1|TRBJ1-4|TRBV6-1
CASSKQGRDSRKLFF
TGTGCCAGCAGTAAACAGGGGAGGGATTCGAGAAAACTGTTTTTT
>many|.|TRBJ1-3|TRBV28
CASRGSDSGNTIYF
TGTGCCAGCAGGGGGAGCGACTCTGGAAACACCATATATTTT
>.|TRBD1|TRBJ1-6|TRBV30
CAWSVPGQENSPLHF
TGTGCCTGGAGTGTACCGGGACAGGAAAATTCACCCCTCCACTTT
>many|.|TRBJ1-2|TRBV9
CASSRRAGGVYGYTF
TGTGCCAGCAGCCGACGCGCGGGGGGGGTCTATGGCTACACCTTC
>many|TRBD1|TRBJ1-1|TRBV4-3
CASSQLTGTVNTEAFF
TGCGCCAGCAGCCAACTTACCGGGACAGTGAACACTGAAGCTTTCTTT
>.|.|TRBJ2-1|TRBV5-4
CASSQAAFEYNEQFF
TGTGCCAGCAGCCAGGCAGCCTTCGAATACAATGAGCAGTTCTTC
>many|.|TRBJ1-2|TRBV4-1
CASSQGTRRSPNYGYTF
TGCGCCAGCAGCCAAGGCACCAGGAGGTCACCAAACTATGGCTACACCTTC
>many|.|TRBJ2-5|TRBV19
CASSVGGRPHQETQYF
TGTGCCAGTAGTGTTGGGGGGAGGCCGCATCAAGAGACCCAGTACTTC
>.|.|TRBJ2-1|TRBV3-1
CASSQVGESYNEQFF
TGTGCCAGCAGCCAGGTCGGGGAAAGTTACAATGAGCAGTTCTTC
>few|TRBD1|TRBJ2-1|TRBV29-1
CSVRQGAAEQFF
TGCAGCGTTAGACAGGGGGCGGCTGAGCAGTTCTTC
>few|TRBD2|TRBJ2-7|TRBV30
CAWSTGRLAGVGEQYF
TGTGCCTGGAGCACGGGTCGACTAGCGGGAGTAGGGGAGCAGTACTTC
>many|.|TRBJ1-5|TRBV12-3/TRBV12-4
CASSPSGGAGQPQHF
TGTGCCAGCAGCCCCTCCGGGGGCGCGGGTCAGCCCCAGCATTTT
>many|TRBD1|TRBJ2-5|TRBV7-8
CASSVLTGYRTQYF
TGTGCCAGCAGCGTACTGACAGGGTATCGGACCCAGTACTTC
>few|TRBD1|TRBJ1-2|TRBV6-1
CASSQTGTGVLNYGYTF
TGTGCCAGCAGTCAGACCGGGACAGGGGTTTTAAACTATGGCTACACCTTC
>few|TRBD2|TRBJ2-4|TRBV5-5
CASSSSPQREGRDIQYF
TGTGCCAGCAGCTCGTCCCCGCAGCGGGAGGGTCGGGACATTCAGTACTTC
>many|.|TRBJ2-7|TRBV12-3/TRBV12-4
CASSLLSQYEQYF
TGTGCCAGCAGTTTGTTGAGCCAGTACGAGCAGTACTTC
>many|.|TRBJ2-1|TRBV6-2/TRBV6-3
CASSYGTSYNEQFF
TGTGCCAGCAGTTACGGGACGTCCTACAATGAGCAGTTCTTC
>many|.|TRBJ1-6|TRBV7-3
CASSRGTEEPLHF
TGTGCCAGCAGCCGTGGGACGGAAGAACCCCTCCACTTT
>many|.|TRBJ2-7|TRBV13
CASTSGTSSYEQYF
TGTGCCAGCACCTCAGGCACTAGCTCCTACGAGCAGTACTTC
>many|.|TRBJ2-6|TRBV7-9
CASSDRGSGANVLTF
TGTGCCAGCAGCGATAGAGGGTCTGGGGCCAACGTCCTGACTTTC
>many|.|TRBJ1-5|TRBV12-3/TRBV12-4
CASSVDRYSNQPQHF
TGTGCCAGCAGTGTCGACAGGTATAGCAATCAGCCCCAGCATTTT
>.|.|TRBJ2-1|TRBV5-4
CASSLDLFAEFSYNEQFF
TGTGCCAGCAGCTTGGATCTTTTTGCGGAATTCTCCTACAATGAGCAGTTCTTC
>many|.|TRBJ2-5|TRBV7-6
CASSWYQRAGETQYF
TGTGCCAGCAGCTGGTACCAACGTGCGGGGGAGACCCAGTACTTC
>.|.|TRBJ1-1|TRBV27
CASSLGGKAFF
TGTGCCAGCAGCCTGGGGGGTAAAGCTTTCTTT
>many|TRBD1|TRBJ1-2|TRBV5-1
CASSATTGTTWGYTF
TGCGCCAGCAGCGCGACGACAGGGACCACCTGGGGCTACACCTTC
>.|.|TRBJ2-5|TRBV18
CASSPLRRGRETQYF
TGTGCCAGCTCACCACTGCGGCGGGGCCGGGAGACCCAGTACTTC
>many|.|TRBJ1-2|TRBV30
CAWGRDTYGYTF
TGTGCCTGGGGCCGGGACACCTATGGCTACACCTTC
>many|TRBD2|TRBJ2-3|TRBV29-1
CSVSGGDADTQYF
TGCAGCGTCTCGGGGGGGGACGCAGATACGCAGTATTTT
>many|.|TRBJ2-1|TRBV12-3/TRBV12-4
CASSRRDLRESEQFF
TGTGCCAGCAGTCGCCGGGACTTGAGGGAGAGTGAGCAGTTCTTC
>many|.|TRBJ1-2|TRBV7-3
CASSLRGTYGYTF
TGTGCCAGCAGCTTAAGGGGGACCTATGGCTACACCTTC